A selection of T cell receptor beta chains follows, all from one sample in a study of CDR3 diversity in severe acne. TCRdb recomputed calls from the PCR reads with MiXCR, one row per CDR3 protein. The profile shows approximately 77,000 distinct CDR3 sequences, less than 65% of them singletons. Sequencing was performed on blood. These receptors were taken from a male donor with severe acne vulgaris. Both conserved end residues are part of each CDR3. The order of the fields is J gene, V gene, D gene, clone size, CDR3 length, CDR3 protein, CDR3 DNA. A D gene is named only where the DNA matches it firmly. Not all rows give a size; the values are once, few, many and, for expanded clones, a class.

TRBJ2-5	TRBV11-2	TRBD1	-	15	CASSLEGTAGETQYF	TGTGCCAGCAGCTTAGAGGGGACAGCAGGAGAGACCCAGTACTTC
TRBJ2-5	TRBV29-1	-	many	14	CSVEDLGLGETQYF	TGCAGCGTTGAAGATCTCGGGTTGGGAGAGACCCAGTACTTC
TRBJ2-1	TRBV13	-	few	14	CASRPRIVGNEQFF	TGTGCCAGCCGACCGCGAATCGTTGGGAATGAGCAGTTCTTC
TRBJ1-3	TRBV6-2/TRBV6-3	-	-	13	CASSSPGGDTIYF	TGTGCCAGCAGTTCGCCAGGCGGGGACACCATATATTTT
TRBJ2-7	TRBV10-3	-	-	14	CAISESSSYYEQYF	TGTGCCATCAGTGAGTCATCGAGCTACTACGAGCAGTACTTC
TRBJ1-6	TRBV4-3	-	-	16	CASSQGASSYNSPLHF	TGCGCCAGCAGCCAAGGAGCTAGCTCCTATAATTCACCCCTCCACTTT
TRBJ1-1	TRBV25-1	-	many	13	CASSEAARTEAFF	TGTGCCAGCAGTGAGGCGGCGAGGACTGAAGCTTTCTTT
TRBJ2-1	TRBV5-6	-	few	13	CASSASGISEQFF	TGTGCCAGCAGCGCCTCAGGGATAAGTGAGCAGTTCTTC
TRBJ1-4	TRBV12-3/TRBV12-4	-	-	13	CASRGVGIEKLFF	TGTGCCAGCAGGGGAGTGGGGATTGAAAAACTGTTTTTT
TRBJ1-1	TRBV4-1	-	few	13	CASSQADGTEAFF	TGCGCCAGCAGCCAAGCGGACGGCACTGAAGCTTTCTTT
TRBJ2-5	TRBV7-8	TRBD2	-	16	CASSSLGTSKGETQYF	TGTGCCAGCAGCTCCCTCGGGACTAGTAAAGGAGAGACCCAGTACTTC
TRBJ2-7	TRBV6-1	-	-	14	CASSETGPLYEQYF	TGTGCCAGCAGTGAAACAGGGCCCCTCTACGAGCAGTACTTC
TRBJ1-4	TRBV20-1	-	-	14	CSARDTNSGEKLFF	TGCAGTGCTAGAGATACCAACAGTGGGGAAAAATTGTTTTTT
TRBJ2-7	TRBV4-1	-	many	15	CASSQDPGILYEQYF	TGCGCCAGCAGCCAAGACCCAGGGATACTCTACGAGCAGTACTTC
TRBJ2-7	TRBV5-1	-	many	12	CASSSEPSEQYF	TGCGCCAGCAGCTCCGAACCCTCCGAGCAGTACTTC
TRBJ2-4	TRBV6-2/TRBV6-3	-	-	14	CASTEGIAVNIQYF	TGTGCCAGCACAGAGGGAATAGCGGTCAACATTCAGTACTTC
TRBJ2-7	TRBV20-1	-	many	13	CSARDAASYEQYF	TGCAGTGCTAGAGATGCGGCCTCCTACGAGCAGTACTTC
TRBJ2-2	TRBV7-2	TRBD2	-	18	CASSLEGTSGRTTGELFF	TGTGCCAGCAGCTTAGAGGGGACTAGCGGGAGAACCACCGGGGAGCTGTTTTTT
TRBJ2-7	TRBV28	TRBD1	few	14	CASKGTGGSYEQYF	TGTGCCAGCAAGGGGACAGGGGGCTCTTACGAGCAGTACTTC
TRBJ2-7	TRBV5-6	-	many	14	CASSVASPAYEQYF	TGTGCCAGCAGCGTGGCGTCTCCCGCCTACGAGCAGTACTTC